There are a few counts of the clone carrying this T cell receptor beta chain. It was genomic DNA that served as the template for profiling TCR beta VDJ and CDR3. TCRdb re-analysed the reads in MiXCR, keeping a single row per CDR3 protein. The sample holds hundreds of thousands of distinct CDR3 sequences, about a third seen once. The sample comes from a study of CD8+CD57+ T cells in acquired aplastic anemia. CDR3 size: 14 residues. Trimming cost V 3 bases and J 4 bases, with 10 bases left between them. Germline V gene sequence: CDR1 LGHNA, CDR2 YSLEER. Sequencing involved patients with CD8+CD57+ cell expansion previously shown by flow cytometry.

Sample: sorted CD4+, CD8+, or CD8+CD57+ T cells (not recorded which) from PBMCs. This clonotype was sampled from a human donor with aplastic anemia. The V gene is TRBV4-3, the J gene TRBJ1-3; D unclear. The CDR3 is CASSQAAVGNTIYF. For the CDR3, the DNA is TGCGCCAGCAGCCAGGCAGCGGTGGGAAACACCATATATTTT.